This TCR beta chain was recorded in a study of blood T cell repertoires in COVID-19. Study background: The cDNA or gDNA used as material had been derived from T cells, B-cell-depleted T cells, or PBMCs.

As originally analysed: By means of reference gene primer amplification, nucleated cell counts were estimated. Profiled with immunoSEQ multiplex PCR; TCRdb holds only in-frame clones, not every one. V and J calls and clone size are copied from that table; D and trimming were computed from the DNA. The sample records about 150,000 clones, around 80% being singletons. V lost 3 bases, J lost 4 bases, and 16 bases lay in between. CDR1 is MDHEN, CDR2 SYDVKM, per germline. This CDR3 region has 15 residues. The sample was peripheral blood. The chain employs TRBV28 and TRBJ2-7; D gene uncertain. This TCR came from a man between 60 and 70 years old with acute or convalescent COVID-19. Written as DNA, the CDR3 is TGTGCCAGCAGTTTGCACCTCGTTCAGAATTACGAGCAGTACTTC. It translates to CASSLHLVQNYEQYF.